Here is one TCR beta chain with its context. This clone was detected once. This clone's antigen is unknown. Base qualities are not at hand, and no much larger clone is one base apart. The sample belongs to a study of cytotoxic CD8 clonotypes in ibrutinib-treated CLL (dated by TCRdb to about 2021). For the study in its entirety: The cohort had about a dozen relapsed/refractory and around 16 treatment-naive patients; 17 were IGHV unmutated. Cryopreserved peripheral blood mononuclear cells were obtained prior to treatment, at the time of response, and at either disease progression or sustained remission. Of the approximately 86 participants in the trial, approximately 25 had longitudinal samples available. Response samples were obtained after a median of about 13 months of treatment, with a range of roughly 6 to 36 months. On average, each sample had some 260,000 productive templates and 96,000 or so productive rearrangements. All remission and progressive disease samples were collected while patients were still receiving ibrutinib. Responses were partial in roughly 24 patients and complete in 2; after median 68 months follow-up, some 14 stayed in remission and 12 progressed. The paper as a whole reports these results and caveats: An increase in clonality was observed at ibrutinib response, with clonality remaining stable during sustained remission and falling back toward baseline at progression. Public clonotypes were rare and either shrank or stayed stable during treatment, and the rise in clonality at ibrutinib response reflected expansion of private clonotypes. Sustained-remission and progressing patients did not have matched sampling times, and lymph node repertoires were not examined. Baseline clonality exceeded that of age-matched healthy donors and correlated strongly with circulating CD8+ T-cell counts.

A MiSeq instrument was used for deep resolution sequencing, which targeted depths ranging from 1 in 1 million up to 1 in 200,000 T cells, with coverage averaging 10x for each clonotype. The immunoSEQ hsTCRB Kit was used to generate TCR beta libraries. The authors processed their data as follows. ImmunoSEQ Data Assistant and ImmunoSEQ Analyzer were used for data analysis, and V, D and J genes were assigned according to IMGT definitions. Clonality, which ranges from 0 to 1, was calculated by subtracting the normalized Shannon entropy of productive rearrangement frequencies from one. Only overrepresented clonotypes making up at least 0.05% of the repertoire of each patient were included in the public clonotype analysis. About twelve repertoires from age-matched healthy donors, obtained from immuneACCESS, served as clonality controls. What TCRdb holds here is the immuneACCESS table cut down to in-frame rearrangements. Part of the clones is not present; checked against another copy, under half of the missing clones reflect an unresolved V gene, and the others are unexplained. The V and J calls and clone size are taken from that table; D and trimming were inferred from the DNA. In this sample the table shows about 40,000 clones, less than 85% of which occur a single time. Around a tenth of the sample goes to the ten largest clones.

The germline V gene (reference sequence) provides CDR1 LNHDA and CDR2 SQIVND. The CDR3 contains 14 residues, cysteine and phenylalanine counted. This entry keeps only the CDR3 DNA: 42 bases, framed from base 1. V is reduced by 4 bases and J by 2 bases, leaving a spacing of 12 bases between them. The sample's time point label, decoded: progressive disease on ibrutinib. For TCR beta library preparation, roughly 2 micrograms of genomic DNA was extracted from cryopreserved PBMCs. Longitudinal blood samples from CLL patients receiving ibrutinib monotherapy were subjected to high-throughput TCR beta sequencing. The patients were enrolled in a single-center, open-label phase 2 trial of ibrutinib monotherapy.

This TCR derives from a human donor with chronic lymphocytic leukemia. This chain is built from TRBV19 and TRBJ2-7, with no reliable assignment of the D segment. This specimen consisted of PBMCs, obtained at disease progression, from a patient treated with ibrutinib. CDR3 reads: CASSTAGSTYEQYF. The sequenced DNA: TGTGCCAGTAGTACAGCAGGCAGTACCTACGAGCAGTACTTC.